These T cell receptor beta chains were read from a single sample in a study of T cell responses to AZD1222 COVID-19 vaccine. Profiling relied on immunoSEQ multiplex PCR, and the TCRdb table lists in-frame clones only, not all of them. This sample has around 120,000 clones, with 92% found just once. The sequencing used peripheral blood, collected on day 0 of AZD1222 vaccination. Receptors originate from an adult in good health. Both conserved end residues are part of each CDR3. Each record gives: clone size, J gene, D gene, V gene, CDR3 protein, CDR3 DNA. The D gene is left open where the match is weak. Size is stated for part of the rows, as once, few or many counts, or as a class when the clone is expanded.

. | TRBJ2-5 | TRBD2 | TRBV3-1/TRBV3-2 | CASSLMVAGQGTQYF | TGTGCCAGCAGCCTAATGGTAGCGGGCCAGGGGACCCAGTACTTC
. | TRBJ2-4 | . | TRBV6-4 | CASSDRTEYF | TGTGCCAGCAGTGACCGAACCGAGTACTTC
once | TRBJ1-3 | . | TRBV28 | CASSLSPGPYPIYF | TGTGCCAGCAGTTTATCGCCGGGCCCCTATCCCATATATTTT
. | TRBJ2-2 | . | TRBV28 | CASGAHTGELFF | TGTGCCAGCGGGGCGCACACCGGGGAGCTGTTTTTT
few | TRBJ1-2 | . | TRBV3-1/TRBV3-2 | CASSQVKGMGYTF | TGTGCCAGCAGCCAAGTGAAGGGGATGGGCTACACCTTC
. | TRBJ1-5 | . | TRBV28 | CASGPAEHQPQHF | TGTGCCAGCGGCCCCGCGGAACATCAGCCCCAGCATTTT
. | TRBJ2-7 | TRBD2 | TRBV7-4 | CASSWTSGGRGYF | TGTGCCAGCAGTTGGACTAGCGGGGGTCGGGGGTACTTC
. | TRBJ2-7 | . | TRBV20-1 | CSARRGGEQYF | TGCAGTGCGCGCAGGGGTGGCGAGCAGTACTTC
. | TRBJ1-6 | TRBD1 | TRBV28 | CASRTGTGSLRSPLHF | TGTGCCAGCAGGACCGGGACAGGGTCCCTCCGATCACCCCTCCACTTT
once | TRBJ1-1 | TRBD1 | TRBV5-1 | CASSLESGERGHTEAFF | TGCGCCAGCAGCTTGGAGTCAGGGGAGAGGGGGCACACTGAAGCTTTCTTT
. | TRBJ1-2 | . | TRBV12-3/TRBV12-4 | CASSFLKRGGYTF | TGTGCCAGCAGTTTCCTAAAGCGGGGTGGCTACACCTTC
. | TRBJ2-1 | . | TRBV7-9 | CASSSYRAPRIF | TGTGCCAGCAGTTCTTATCGGGCGCCGCGGATCTTC
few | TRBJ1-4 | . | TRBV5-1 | CASSGEGATNEKLFF | TGCGCCAGCAGCGGTGAGGGAGCAACTAATGAAAAACTGTTTTTT
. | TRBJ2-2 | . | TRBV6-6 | CASNPRPTGELFF | TGTGCCAGCAACCCCAGACCGACCGGGGAGCTGTTTTTT
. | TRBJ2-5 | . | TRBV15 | CATSRPHPETQYF | TGTGCCACCAGCAGACCCCACCCGGAGACCCAGTACTTC
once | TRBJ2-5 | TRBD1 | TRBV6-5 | CASSYGQALGETQYF | TGTGCCAGCAGTTACGGACAGGCCCTAGGAGAGACCCAGTACTTC
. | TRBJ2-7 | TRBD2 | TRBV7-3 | CASSPGLGYEQYF | TGTGCCAGCAGCCCTGGACTAGGGTACGAGCAGTACTTC
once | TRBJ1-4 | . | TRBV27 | CASGPQGSLNEKLFF | TGTGCCAGCGGTCCGCAGGGTTCCCTTAATGAAAAACTGTTTTTT
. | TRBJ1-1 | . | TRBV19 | CASTWGNTEAFF | TGTGCCAGTACCTGGGGGAACACTGAAGCTTTCTTT
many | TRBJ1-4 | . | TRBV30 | CAWSSATEGHQKLFF | TGTGCCTGGAGTTCAGCCACCGAGGGACACCAAAAACTGTTTTTT
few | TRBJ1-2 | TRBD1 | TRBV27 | CASRGQGRISPFGYTF | TGTGCCAGCAGGGGACAGGGTCGGATTTCCCCTTTTGGCTACACCTTC
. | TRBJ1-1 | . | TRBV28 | CASSLTQSTEAFF | TGTGCCAGCAGTTTAACACAGAGCACTGAAGCTTTCTTT
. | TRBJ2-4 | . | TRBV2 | CASKWGGITNIQYF | TGTGCCAGCAAATGGGGCGGGATCACAAACATTCAGTACTTC
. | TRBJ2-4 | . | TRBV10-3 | CAISESTYGHKNIQYF | TGTGCCATCAGTGAGTCGACCTACGGGCACAAAAACATTCAGTACTTC
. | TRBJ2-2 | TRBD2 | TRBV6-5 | CASRPAGTNTGELFF | TGTGCCAGCAGACCAGCGGGAACGAACACCGGGGAGCTGTTTTTT
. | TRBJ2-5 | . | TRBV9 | CASSALQETQYF | TGTGCCAGCAGCGCCCTACAAGAGACCCAGTACTTC